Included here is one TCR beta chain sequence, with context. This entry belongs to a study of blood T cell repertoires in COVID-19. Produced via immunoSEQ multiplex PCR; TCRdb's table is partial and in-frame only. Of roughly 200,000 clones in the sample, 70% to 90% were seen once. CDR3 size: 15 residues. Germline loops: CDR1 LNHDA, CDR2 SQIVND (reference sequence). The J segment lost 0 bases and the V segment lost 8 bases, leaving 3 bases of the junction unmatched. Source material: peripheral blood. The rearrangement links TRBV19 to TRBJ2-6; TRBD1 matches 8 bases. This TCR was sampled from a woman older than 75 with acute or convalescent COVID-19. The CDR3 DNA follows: TGTGCCAGTCGACAGGGGCCCTCTGGGGCCAACGTCCTGACTTTC. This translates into CASRQGPSGANVLTF.